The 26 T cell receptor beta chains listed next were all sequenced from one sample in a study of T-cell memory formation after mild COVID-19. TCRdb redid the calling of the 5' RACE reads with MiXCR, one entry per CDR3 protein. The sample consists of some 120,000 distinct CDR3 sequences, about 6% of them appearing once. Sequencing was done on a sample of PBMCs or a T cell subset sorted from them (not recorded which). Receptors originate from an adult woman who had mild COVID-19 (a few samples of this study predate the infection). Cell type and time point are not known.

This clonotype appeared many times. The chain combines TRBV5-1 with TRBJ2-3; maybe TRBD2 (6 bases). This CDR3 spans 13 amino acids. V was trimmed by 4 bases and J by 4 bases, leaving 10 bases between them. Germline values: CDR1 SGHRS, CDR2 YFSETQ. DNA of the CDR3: TGCGCCAGCAGCCGGACTATCCCAGATACGCAGTATTTT. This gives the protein CASSRTIPDTQYF.

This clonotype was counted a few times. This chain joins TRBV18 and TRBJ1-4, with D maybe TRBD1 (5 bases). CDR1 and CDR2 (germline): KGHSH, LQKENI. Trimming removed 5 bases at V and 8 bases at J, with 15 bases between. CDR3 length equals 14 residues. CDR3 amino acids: CASSYGAGREKLFF. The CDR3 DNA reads TGTGCCAGCTCATATGGAGCGGGGCGGGAAAAACTGTTTTTT.

Here the CDR3 DNA reads TGTGCCAGCAGCCATCCCCCGCATCGGGCTAGCGGACGCACAGATACGCAGTATTTT. This codes for CASSHPPHRASGRTDTQYF. This chain joins TRBV4-2 and TRBJ2-3; 7 bases map to TRBD2. The V gene end was trimmed by 3 bases and the J gene end by 1 base; junction bases not matched to a gene: 16. CDR1 LGHNA and CDR2 YNFKEQ come from the germline V gene. The CDR3 covers 19 residues.

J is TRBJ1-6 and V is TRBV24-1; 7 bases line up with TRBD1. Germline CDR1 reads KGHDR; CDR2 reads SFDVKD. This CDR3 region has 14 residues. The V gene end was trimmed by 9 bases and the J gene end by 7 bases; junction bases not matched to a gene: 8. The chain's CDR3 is CATQAGTANSPLHF. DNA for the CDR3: TGTGCCACCCAAGCCGGGACAGCCAATTCACCCCTCCACTTT.

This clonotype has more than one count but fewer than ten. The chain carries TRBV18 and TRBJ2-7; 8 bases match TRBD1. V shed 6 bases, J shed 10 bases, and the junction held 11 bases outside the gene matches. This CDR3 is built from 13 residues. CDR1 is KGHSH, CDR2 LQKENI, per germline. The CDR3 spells CASSQGQAPGQYF. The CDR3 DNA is TGTGCCAGCTCCCAGGGACAGGCCCCCGGACAGTACTTC.

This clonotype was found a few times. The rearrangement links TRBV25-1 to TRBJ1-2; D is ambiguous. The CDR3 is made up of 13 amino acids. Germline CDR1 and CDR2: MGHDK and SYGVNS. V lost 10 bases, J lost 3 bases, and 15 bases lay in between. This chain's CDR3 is CATKGMRDYGYTF. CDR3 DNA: TGTGCCACCAAGGGTATGCGGGACTATGGCTACACCTTC.

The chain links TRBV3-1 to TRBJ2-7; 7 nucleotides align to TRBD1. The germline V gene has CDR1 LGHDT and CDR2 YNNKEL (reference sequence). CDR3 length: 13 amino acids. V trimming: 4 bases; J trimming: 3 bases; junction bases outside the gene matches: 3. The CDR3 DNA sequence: TGTGCCAGCAGCCCACAGGGGCTCTACGAGCAGTACTTC. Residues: CASSPQGLYEQYF.

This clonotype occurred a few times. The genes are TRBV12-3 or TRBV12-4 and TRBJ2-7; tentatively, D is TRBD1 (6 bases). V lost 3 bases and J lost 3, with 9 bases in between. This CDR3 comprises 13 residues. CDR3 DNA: TGTGCCAGCAGTTTTGGACAGATCTACGAGCAGTACTTC. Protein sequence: CASSFGQIYEQYF.

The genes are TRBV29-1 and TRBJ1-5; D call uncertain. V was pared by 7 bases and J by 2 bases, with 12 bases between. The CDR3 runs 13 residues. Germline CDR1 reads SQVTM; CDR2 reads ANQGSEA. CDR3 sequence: CSARVSGNQPQHF. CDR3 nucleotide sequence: TGCAGCGCCCGGGTGTCGGGCAATCAGCCCCAGCATTTT. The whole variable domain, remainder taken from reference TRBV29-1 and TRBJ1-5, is SAVISQKPSRDICQRGTSLTIQCQVDSQVTMMFWYRQQPGQSLTLIATANQGSEATYESGFVIDKFPISRPNLTFSTLTVSNMSPEDSSIYLCSARVSGNQPQHFGDGTRLSIL.

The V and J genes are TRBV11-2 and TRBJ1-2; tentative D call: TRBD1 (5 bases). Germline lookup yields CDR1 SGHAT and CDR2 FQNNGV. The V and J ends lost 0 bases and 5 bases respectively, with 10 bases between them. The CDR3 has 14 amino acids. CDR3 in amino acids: CASSLDTGSYGYTF. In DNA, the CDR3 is TGTGCCAGCAGCTTAGATACAGGCAGTTATGGCTACACCTTC.

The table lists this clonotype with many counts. This CDR3 is CSVVVFGSYEQYF. The CDR3 nucleotides are TGCAGCGTTGTGGTGTTCGGCAGCTACGAGCAGTACTTC. V and J are TRBV29-1 and TRBJ2-7, with no clear D. The germline V gene encodes CDR1 SQVTM and CDR2 ANQGSEA. The CDR3 totals 13 residues. V dropped 4 bases and J dropped 3 bases, with 13 bases sitting between them.

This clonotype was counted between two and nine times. The CDR3 DNA follows: TGTGCCAGCAGCTTAGAATCAGGGGGCGCGGGTGGCTACACCTTC. The encoded protein is CASSLESGGAGGYTF. V usage is TRBV7-8 and J usage is TRBJ1-2, with TRBD1 matching 8 bases. This CDR3 spans 15 amino acids. The germline V gene has CDR1 SGHVS and CDR2 FQNEAQ. Unmatched junction bases numbered 8, after V lost 1 base and J lost 7 bases.

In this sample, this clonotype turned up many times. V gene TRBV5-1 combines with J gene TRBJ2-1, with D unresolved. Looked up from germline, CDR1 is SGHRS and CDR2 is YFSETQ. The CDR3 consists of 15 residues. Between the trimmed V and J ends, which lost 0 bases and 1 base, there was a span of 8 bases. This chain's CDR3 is CASSLGGESYNEQFF. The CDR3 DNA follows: TGCGCCAGCAGCTTGGGGGGTGAGTCCTACAATGAGCAGTTCTTC.

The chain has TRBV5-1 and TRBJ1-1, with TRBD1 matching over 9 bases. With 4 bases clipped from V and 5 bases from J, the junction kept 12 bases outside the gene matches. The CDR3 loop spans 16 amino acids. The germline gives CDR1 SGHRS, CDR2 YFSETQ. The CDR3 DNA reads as TGCGCCAGCAGCAGCTGGACAGGGGATGGGGGGACTGAAGCTTTCTTT. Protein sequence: CASSSWTGDGGTEAFF. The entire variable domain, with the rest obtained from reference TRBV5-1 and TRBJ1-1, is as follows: KAGVTQTPRYLIKTRGQQVTLSCSPISGHRSVSWYQQTPGQGLQFLFEYFSETQRNKGNFPGRFSGRQFSNSRSEMNVSTLELGDSALYLCASSSWTGDGGTEAFFGQGTRLTVV.

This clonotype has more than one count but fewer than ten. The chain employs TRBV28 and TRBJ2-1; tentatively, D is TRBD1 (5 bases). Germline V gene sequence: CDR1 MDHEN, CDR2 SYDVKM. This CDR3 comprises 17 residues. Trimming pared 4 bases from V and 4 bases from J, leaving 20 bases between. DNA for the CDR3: TGTGCCAGCAGTTCACTCTCCCTCTCCAGGGCGTACAATGAGCAGTTCTTC. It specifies CASSSLSLSRAYNEQFF.

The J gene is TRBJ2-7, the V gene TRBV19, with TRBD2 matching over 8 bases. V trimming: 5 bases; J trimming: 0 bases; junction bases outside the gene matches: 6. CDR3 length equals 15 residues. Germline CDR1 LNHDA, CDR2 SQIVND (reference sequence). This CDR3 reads CASSGLAGGSYEQYF. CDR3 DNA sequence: TGTGCCAGTAGTGGTCTAGCGGGCGGCTCCTACGAGCAGTACTTC.

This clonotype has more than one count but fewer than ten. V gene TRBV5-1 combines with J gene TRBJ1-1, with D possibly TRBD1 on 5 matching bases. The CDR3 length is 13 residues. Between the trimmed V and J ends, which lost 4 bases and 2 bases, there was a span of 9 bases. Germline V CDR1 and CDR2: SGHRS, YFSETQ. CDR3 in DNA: TGCGCCAGCAGCCCGACAGCCAACACTGAAGCTTTCTTT. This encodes CASSPTANTEAFF.

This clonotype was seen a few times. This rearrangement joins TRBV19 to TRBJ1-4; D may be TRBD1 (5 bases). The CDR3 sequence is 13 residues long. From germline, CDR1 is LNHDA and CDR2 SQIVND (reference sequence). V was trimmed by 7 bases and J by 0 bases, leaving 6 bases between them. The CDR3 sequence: CASTGTTNEKLFF. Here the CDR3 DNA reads TGTGCCAGTACAGGGACAACTAATGAAAAACTGTTTTTT. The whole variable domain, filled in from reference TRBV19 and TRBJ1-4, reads DGGITQSPKYLFRKEGQNVTLSCEQNLNHDAMYWYRQDPGQGLRLIYYSQIVNDFQKGDIAEGYSVSREKKESFPLTVTSAQKNPTAFYLCASTGTTNEKLFFGSGTQLSVL.

The CDR3 reads CASSFTGDSEAFF. CDR3 coding DNA: TGTGCCAGCAGTTTCACAGGGGACTCTGAAGCTTTCTTT. The chain has TRBV12-3 or TRBV12-4 and TRBJ1-1; 7 nucleotides match TRBD1. Unmatched junction bases numbered 4, after V lost 3 bases and J lost 6 bases. CDR3 size: 13 residues.

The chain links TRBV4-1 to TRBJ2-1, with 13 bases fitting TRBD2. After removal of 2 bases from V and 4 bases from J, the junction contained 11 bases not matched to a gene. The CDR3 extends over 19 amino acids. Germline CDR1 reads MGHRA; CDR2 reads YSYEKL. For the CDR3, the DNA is TGCGCCAGCAGCCAATTAGGACTAGCGGGGGCTCCGGGTTACAATGAGCAGTTCTTC. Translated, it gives CASSQLGLAGAPGYNEQFF.

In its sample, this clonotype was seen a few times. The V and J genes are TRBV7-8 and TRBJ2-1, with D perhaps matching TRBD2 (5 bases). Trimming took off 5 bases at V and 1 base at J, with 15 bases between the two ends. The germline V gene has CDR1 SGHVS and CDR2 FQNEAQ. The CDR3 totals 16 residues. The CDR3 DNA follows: TGTGCCAGCAGCAGAGATAGCGACGTATCCTACAATGAGCAGTTCTTC. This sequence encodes CASSRDSDVSYNEQFF.

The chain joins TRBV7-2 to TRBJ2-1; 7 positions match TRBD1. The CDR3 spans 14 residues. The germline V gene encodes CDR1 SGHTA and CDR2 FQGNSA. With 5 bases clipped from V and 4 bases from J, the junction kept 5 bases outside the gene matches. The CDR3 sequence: CASSEGQPYNEQFF. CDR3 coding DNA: TGTGCCAGCAGCGAGGGACAGCCATACAATGAGCAGTTCTTC.

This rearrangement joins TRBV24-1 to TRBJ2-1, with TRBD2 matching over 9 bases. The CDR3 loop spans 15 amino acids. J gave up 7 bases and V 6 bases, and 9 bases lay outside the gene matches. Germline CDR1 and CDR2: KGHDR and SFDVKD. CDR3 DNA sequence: TGTGCCACCAGTACTTTAGCGGGAGTGGTGAATGAGCAGTTCTTC. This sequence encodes CATSTLAGVVNEQFF.

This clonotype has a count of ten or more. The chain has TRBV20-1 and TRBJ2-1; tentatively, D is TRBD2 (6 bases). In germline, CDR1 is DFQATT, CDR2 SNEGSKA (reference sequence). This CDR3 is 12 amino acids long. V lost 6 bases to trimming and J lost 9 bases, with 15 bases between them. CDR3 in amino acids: CSASGVRGEQFF. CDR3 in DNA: TGCAGTGCCTCGGGAGTCCGGGGTGAGCAGTTCTTC.

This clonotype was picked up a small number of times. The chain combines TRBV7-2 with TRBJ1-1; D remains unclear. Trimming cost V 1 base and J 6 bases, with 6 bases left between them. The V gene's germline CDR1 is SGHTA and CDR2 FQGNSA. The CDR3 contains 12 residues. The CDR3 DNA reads TGTGCCAGCAGCTTAGGAACGGCTGAAGCTTTCTTT. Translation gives CASSLGTAEAFF. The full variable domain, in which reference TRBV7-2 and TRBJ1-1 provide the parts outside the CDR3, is GAGVSQSPSNKVTEKGKDVELRCDPISGHTALYWYRQSLGQGLEFLIYFQGNSAPDKSGLPSDRFSAERTGGSVSTLTIQRTQQEDSAVYLCASSLGTAEAFFGQGTRLTVV.

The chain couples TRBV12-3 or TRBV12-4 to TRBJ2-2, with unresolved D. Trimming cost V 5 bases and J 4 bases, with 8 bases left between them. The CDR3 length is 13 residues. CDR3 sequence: CASSTYVTGELFF. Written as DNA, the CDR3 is TGTGCCAGCAGTACGTACGTCACCGGGGAGCTGTTTTTT.